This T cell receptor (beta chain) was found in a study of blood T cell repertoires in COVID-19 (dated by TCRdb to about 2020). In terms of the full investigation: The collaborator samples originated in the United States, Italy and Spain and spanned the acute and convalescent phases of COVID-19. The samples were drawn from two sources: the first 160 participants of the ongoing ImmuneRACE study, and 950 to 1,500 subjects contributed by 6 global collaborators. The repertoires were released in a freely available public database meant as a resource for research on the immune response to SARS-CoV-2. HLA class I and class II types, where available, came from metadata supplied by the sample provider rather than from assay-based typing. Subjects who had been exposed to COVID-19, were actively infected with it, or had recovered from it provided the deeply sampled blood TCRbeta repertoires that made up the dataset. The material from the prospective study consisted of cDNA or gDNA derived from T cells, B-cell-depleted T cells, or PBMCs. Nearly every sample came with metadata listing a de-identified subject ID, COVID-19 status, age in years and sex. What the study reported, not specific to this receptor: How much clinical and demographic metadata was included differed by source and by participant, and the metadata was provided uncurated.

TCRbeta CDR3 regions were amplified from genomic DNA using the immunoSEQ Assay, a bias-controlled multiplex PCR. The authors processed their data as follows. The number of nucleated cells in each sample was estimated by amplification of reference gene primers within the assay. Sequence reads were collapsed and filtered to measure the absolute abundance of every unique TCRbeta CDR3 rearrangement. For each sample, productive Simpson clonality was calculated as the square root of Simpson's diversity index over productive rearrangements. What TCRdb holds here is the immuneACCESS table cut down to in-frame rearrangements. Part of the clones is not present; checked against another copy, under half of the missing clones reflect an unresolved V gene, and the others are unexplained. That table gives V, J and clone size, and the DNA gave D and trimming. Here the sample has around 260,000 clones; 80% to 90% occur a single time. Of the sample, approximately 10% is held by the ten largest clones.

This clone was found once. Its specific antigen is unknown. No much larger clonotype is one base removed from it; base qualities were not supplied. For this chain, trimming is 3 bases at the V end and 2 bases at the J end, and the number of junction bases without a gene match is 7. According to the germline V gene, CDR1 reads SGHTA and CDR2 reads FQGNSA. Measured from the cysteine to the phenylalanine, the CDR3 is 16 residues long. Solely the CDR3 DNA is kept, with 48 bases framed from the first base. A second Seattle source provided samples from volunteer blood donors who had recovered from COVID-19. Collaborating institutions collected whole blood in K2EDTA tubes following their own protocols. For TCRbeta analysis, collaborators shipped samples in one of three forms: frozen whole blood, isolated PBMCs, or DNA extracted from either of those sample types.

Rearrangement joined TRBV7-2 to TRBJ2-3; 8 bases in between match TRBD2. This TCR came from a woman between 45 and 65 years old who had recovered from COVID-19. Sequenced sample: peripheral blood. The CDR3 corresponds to CASSFTSGPNTDTQYF. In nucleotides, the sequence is TGTGCCAGCAGCTTTACTAGCGGTCCAAACACAGATACGCAGTATTTT.